This T cell receptor (beta chain) was observed in a study of T cell clonality in common variable immunodeficiency. Sequenced by immunoSEQ multiplex PCR; TCRdb stores in-frame clones only, minus some. The sample has roughly 32,000 clones, none seen only once. This clone came up many times. The antigen remains unidentified. Study findings and constraints: In common variable immunodeficiency, TCR beta chains reportedly carried fewer deletions and N-nucleotide insertions. TCRbeta clonality was increased in CVID versus healthy controls. Links between repertoire features and CVID complications were heterogeneity-limited.

Most patients and controls had Caucasian heritage. The source of this sequence is a person between 18 and 69 years old in good health. Sample: peripheral blood mononuclear cells.

CDR3 DNA, as far as it was read: TGTGCCAGCTCACTATCTAGCGTTGCCTACGAG. Encoded protein: CASSLSSVAYE. The full CDR3 is CASSLSSVAYEQYF. The rearrangement uses TRBV18 and TRBJ2-7; tentative D call: TRBD2 (6 bases). The sequence runs out 3 residues before the end of the CDR3; the remainder is reconstructed from the germline J gene. This CDR3 region has 14 residues. In germline, CDR1 is KGHSH, CDR2 LQKENI. Trimming removed 4 bases at V and 2 bases at J, with 12 bases between.